The entry that follows covers one TCR beta chain sequence. Its cognate antigen is unknown. TCR beta CDR3 regions were amplified from RNA transcripts. HTBI primers were used for first-round RT-PCR of the TCR CDR3. TCRdb reprocessed the multiplex PCR reads with MiXCR, giving one entry per CDR3 protein. The sample consists of more than 500,000 distinct CDR3 sequences, 40% to 55% of them appearing once. Trimming cost V 8 bases and J 0 bases, with 4 bases left between them. The germline CDR1 and CDR2 sequences are SQVTM and ANQGSEA. The CDR3 sequence is 10 residues long. These data belong to a study of T cells in Graves' hyperthyroidism and ophthalmopathy. General study points: Blood also carried most thyroid clonotypes expanded above 0.001.

The chain has TRBV29-1 and TRBJ1-1; unclear D gene. This clonotype originated in an adult woman with Graves' disease, either hyperthyroidism or ophthalmopathy (not recorded which). Sequenced: peripheral blood or thyroid tissue (not recorded which). CDR3 amino acids: CSPLNTEAFF. For the CDR3, the DNA is TGCAGCCCACTGAACACTGAAGCTTTCTTT.